Reported below is one T cell receptor beta chain. Its antigen remains unidentified. The sample comes from a study of cytomegalovirus exposure and HLA in healthy donors. Overall study results and limits: The availability of immune exposure information extended only to CMV serostatus.

PCR used 60 Vbeta primers and 13 Jbeta primers. The method was immunoSEQ multiplex PCR; TCRdb's version includes in-frame clones alone and lacks a portion of them. The repertoire holds about 170,000 clones, with approximately 65% as singletons. This receptor was identified in a man between 40 and 49 years old in good health and CMV-seronegative. Input material: PBMCs.

CDR3 sequence (DNA): TGTGCCAGCAGTGAAGCCTCAGTGGCGCAGTATTTT. It yields the protein CASSEASVAQYF. V usage is TRBV6-1 and J usage is TRBJ2-3; the D is unclear. Per the germline V gene, CDR1 is MNHNS and CDR2 is SASEGT. V lost 0 bases and J lost 10, with 8 bases in between. The CDR3 is 12 amino acids.